One sample yielded the 8 T cell receptor beta chains listed below, sequenced in a study of cytomegalovirus exposure and HLA in healthy donors (dated by TCRdb to 2017 to 2019). The library relied on the immunoSEQ multiplex PCR assay. A mixture of 60 forward primers for TCR Vbeta segments and 13 reverse primers for TCR Jbeta segments was used in the multiplex PCR. TCRdb retrieved this table from immuneACCESS and kept in-frame rearrangements only. Not all clones are present; in checked studies, unresolved V genes account for under half, and no reason is known for the remainder. This sample comprises roughly 170,000 clones, over 65% of them detected only once. Roughly 1.4% of the sample lies in the top ten. Sequenced: PBMCs. All receptors come from a woman between 25 and 40 years old in good health and CMV-seropositive.

The gene calls are TRBV6-4 and TRBJ1-2; D gene uncertain. CDR1 is MRHNA and CDR2 is SNTAGT in the germline V gene. The CDR3 totals 14 residues. With 6 bases removed from V and 2 bases from J, the gap between germline ends came to 13 bases. The CDR3 here is CASSERGSNYGYTF. The CDR3 bases are TGTGCCAGCAGCGAACGGGGATCGAACTATGGCTACACCTTC.

The V gene is TRBV15, the J gene TRBJ2-1; 8 nucleotides align to TRBD2. Germline V gene lookup returns CDR1 LNHNV and CDR2 YYDKDF (reference sequence). There are 16 residues in the CDR3. Germline trimming cut 0 bases from V and 8 bases from J; bases unmatched to any gene: 9. The CDR3 DNA reads as TGTGCCACCAGCAGAGATGAAGGTAGCGGGATCTATGAGCAGTTCTTC. Its protein product is CATSRDEGSGIYEQFF.

The rearrangement joins TRBV7-6 to TRBJ2-7, with a possible D match to TRBD1 (6 bases). Germline V gene data show CDR1 as SGHVS and CDR2 as FNYEAQ. Between the trimmed V and J ends, which lost 2 bases and 2 bases, there was a span of 7 bases. The CDR3 has 13 residues. CDR3: CASSLQGPYEQYF. The CDR3, as DNA: TGTGCCAGCAGCTTACAGGGGCCCTACGAGCAGTACTTC. Together with reference TRBV7-6 and TRBJ2-7, the CDR3 gives the full variable domain: GAGVSQSPRYKVTKRGQDVALRCDPISGHVSLYWYRQALGQGPEFLTYFNYEAQQDKSGLPNDRFSAERPEGSISTLTIQRTEQRDSAMYRCASSLQGPYEQYFGPGTRLTVT.

The sample holds a few counts of this clone. The V call is TRBV10-1, the J call TRBJ2-7; 10 nucleotides agree with TRBD2. The CDR3 runs 12 residues. The germline V gene encodes CDR1 WNHNN and CDR2 SYGVQD (reference sequence). Trimming cost V 7 bases and J 8 bases; bases outside gene matches: 5. CDR3 sequence reads: CASTDSGRKQYF. As DNA, the CDR3 is TGCGCCAGCACCGATAGCGGGAGGAAGCAGTACTTC.

In its sample, this clone was seen a few times. This chain uses TRBV15 with TRBJ2-5; 10 bases map to TRBD2. The DNA end is a closer match to TRBJ2-7, so the J assignment may be wrong. Germline values: CDR1 LNHNV, CDR2 YYDKDF (reference sequence). CDR3 length equals 14 residues. This CDR3 is CATSGGTSDDEQYF. CDR3 coding DNA: TGTGCCACCAGCGGCGGGACTAGCGACGACGAGCAGTACTTC.

V is TRBV19 and J is TRBJ1-2; the D is unclear. Trimming pared 3 bases from V and 2 bases from J, leaving 4 bases between. The CDR3 is 12 residues long. Germline V gene data show CDR1 as LNHDA and CDR2 as SQIVND (reference sequence). The CDR3 bases are TGTGCCAGTAGTATGGAGAACTATGGCTACACCTTC. This gives the protein CASSMENYGYTF.

The rearrangement uses TRBV14 and TRBJ2-1; D might be TRBD2 (5 bases). CDR1 and CDR2 (germline): SGHDN, FVKESK. Trimming shortened V by 5 bases and J by 4 bases, and 9 bases separated the two germline ends. This CDR3 region has 13 residues. The CDR3 DNA sequence: TGTGCCAGCAGCTTCGGGGTTTACAATGAGCAGTTCTTC. Its protein is CASSFGVYNEQFF. The complete variable domain, with remaining parts taken from reference TRBV14 and TRBJ2-1, reads EAGVTQFPSHSVIEKGQTVTLRCDPISGHDNLYWYRRVMGKEIKFLLHFVKESKQDESGMPNNRFLAERTGGTYSTLKVQPAELEDSGVYFCASSFGVYNEQFFGPGTRLTVL.

This clone was detected once. The V gene is TRBV5-5, the J gene TRBJ2-7, with 9 bases fitting TRBD2. Germline assignment: CDR1 SGHKS and CDR2 YYEKEE (reference sequence). The CDR3 totals 15 residues. J lost 3 bases, V lost 3 bases, and 7 bases had no gene match. In DNA form, the CDR3 reads TGTGCCAGCAGCTCCGCGGGAGCGGGAGGCTACGAGCAGTACTTC. This codes for CASSSAGAGGYEQYF.